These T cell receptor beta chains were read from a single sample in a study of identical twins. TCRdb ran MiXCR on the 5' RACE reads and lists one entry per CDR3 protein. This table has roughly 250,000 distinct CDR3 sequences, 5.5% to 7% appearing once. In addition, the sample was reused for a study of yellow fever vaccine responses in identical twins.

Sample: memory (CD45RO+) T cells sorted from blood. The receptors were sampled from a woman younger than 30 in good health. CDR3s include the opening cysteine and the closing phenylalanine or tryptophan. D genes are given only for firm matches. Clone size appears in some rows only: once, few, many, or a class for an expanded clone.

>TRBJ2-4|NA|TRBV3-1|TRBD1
CASSKRQGDGAKNIQYF
TGTGCCAGCAGCAAGAGACAGGGGGACGGGGCCAAAAACATTCAGTACTTC
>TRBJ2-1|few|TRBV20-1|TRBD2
CSASWGLAGNNEQFF
TGCAGTGCTAGCTGGGGGCTAGCGGGAAACAATGAGCAGTTCTTC
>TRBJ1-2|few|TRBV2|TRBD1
CASRPGTDYGYTF
TGTGCCAGCAGACCCGGGACAGACTATGGCTACACCTTC
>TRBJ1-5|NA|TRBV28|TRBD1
CGTGTAHGVWNQPQHF
TGCGGAACCGGGACAGCCCACGGAGTATGGAATCAGCCCCAGCATTTT
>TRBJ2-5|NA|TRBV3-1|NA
CASSQDFGPETQYF
TGTGCCAGCAGCCAAGATTTCGGACCGGAGACCCAGTACTTC
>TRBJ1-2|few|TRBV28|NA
CASSSGQSLFVDGYTF
TGTGCCAGCAGTTCCGGACAGTCTTTGTTCGTGGATGGCTACACCTTC
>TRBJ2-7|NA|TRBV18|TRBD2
CASHVSSGNEQYF
TGTGCCAGCCATGTGTCTAGCGGGAACGAGCAGTACTTC
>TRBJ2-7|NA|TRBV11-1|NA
CASGRVAYEQYF
TGTGCCAGCGGCAGGGTTGCTTACGAGCAGTACTTC
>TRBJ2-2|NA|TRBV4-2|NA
CASSRTASNTGELFF
TGTGCCAGCAGCCGTACGGCTTCGAACACCGGGGAGCTGTTTTTT
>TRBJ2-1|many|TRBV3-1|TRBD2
CASSQDTERGNEQFF
TGTGCCAGCAGCCAAGACACGGAGCGGGGGAATGAGCAGTTCTTC
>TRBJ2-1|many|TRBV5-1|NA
CASRLTDSHLNEQFF
TGCGCCAGCAGATTAACGGACTCCCACCTCAATGAGCAGTTCTTC
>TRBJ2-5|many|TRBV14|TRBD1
CASSQDRGTVQETQYF
TGTGCCAGCAGCCAAGATCGAGGGACAGTTCAAGAGACCCAGTACTTC
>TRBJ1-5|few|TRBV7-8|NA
CASSLSVDQPQHF
TGTGCCAGCAGCTTATCCGTTGATCAGCCCCAGCATTTT
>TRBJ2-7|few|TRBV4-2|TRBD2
CASSQDRASGSYEQYF
TGTGCCAGCAGCCAAGATCGGGCTAGCGGGAGTTACGAGCAGTACTTC
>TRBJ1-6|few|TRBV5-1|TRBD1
CASSLTGQTTPNSPLHF
TGCGCCAGCAGCTTAACGGGACAGACTACCCCAAATTCACCCCTCCACTTT
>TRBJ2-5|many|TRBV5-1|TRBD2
CASALGTSLGETQYF
TGCGCCAGCGCGCTCGGGACTAGCCTCGGTGAGACCCAGTACTTC
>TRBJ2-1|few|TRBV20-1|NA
CSASRDWEQFF
TGCAGTGCTAGCCGGGACTGGGAGCAGTTCTTC
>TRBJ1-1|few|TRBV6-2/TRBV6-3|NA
CASTKPQGNAFF
TGTGCCAGCACCAAACCCCAGGGTAACGCTTTCTTT
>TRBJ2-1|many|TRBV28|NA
CASTGTSSSYNEQFF
TGTGCCAGCACCGGGACCTCGAGCTCCTACAATGAGCAGTTCTTC
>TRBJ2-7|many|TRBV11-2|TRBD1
CASSPGTGGYEQYF
TGTGCCAGCAGCCCCGGGACAGGGGGCTACGAGCAGTACTTC
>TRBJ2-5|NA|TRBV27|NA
CASSLGPRETQYF
TGTGCCAGCAGCCTGGGGCCCCGGGAGACCCAGTACTTC
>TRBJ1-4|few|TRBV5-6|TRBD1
CASSPRDRFFATNEKLFF
TGTGCCAGCAGCCCTCGGGACAGATTCTTTGCAACTAATGAAAAACTGTTTTTT
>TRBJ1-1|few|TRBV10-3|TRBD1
CATRTGGNTEAFF
TGTGCCACCCGGACAGGGGGAAACACTGAAGCTTTCTTT
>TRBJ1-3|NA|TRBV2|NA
CASKESGNTIYF
TGTGCCAGCAAGGAATCTGGAAACACCATATATTTT
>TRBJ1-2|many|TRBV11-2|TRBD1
CASSGEDRGYYGYTF
TGTGCCAGCAGCGGAGAAGACAGGGGGTACTATGGCTACACCTTC
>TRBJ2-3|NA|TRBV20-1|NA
CSASSAGASTDTQYF
TGCAGTGCTAGTTCGGCGGGGGCTTCCACAGATACGCAGTATTTT
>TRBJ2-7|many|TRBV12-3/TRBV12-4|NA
CASSPGRRTYEQYF
TGTGCCAGCAGTCCCGGACGACGAACCTACGAGCAGTACTTC
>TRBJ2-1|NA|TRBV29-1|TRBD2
CSVEELADEQFF
TGCAGCGTTGAGGAACTAGCGGACGAGCAGTTCTTC
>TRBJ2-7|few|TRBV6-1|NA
CASSALRTSTSSYEQYF
TGTGCCAGCAGTGCCCTGAGGACTTCTACAAGCTCCTACGAGCAGTACTTC
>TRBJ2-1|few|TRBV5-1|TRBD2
CASSLGTSGGVYEQFF
TGCGCCAGCAGCTTGGGGACTAGCGGGGGGGTATATGAGCAGTTCTTC
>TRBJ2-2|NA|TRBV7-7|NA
CASSELAGELFF
TGTGCCAGCAGCGAACTAGCCGGGGAGCTGTTTTTT
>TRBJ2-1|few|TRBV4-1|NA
CASSQDFDGYNEQFF
TGCGCCAGCAGCCAAGATTTTGACGGCTACAATGAGCAGTTCTTC
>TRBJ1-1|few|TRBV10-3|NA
CAISESIGGAGTEAFF
TGTGCCATCAGTGAGTCGATAGGGGGGGCGGGCACTGAAGCTTTCTTT
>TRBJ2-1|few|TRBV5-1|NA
CASSLAGNRGSYNEQFF
TGCGCCAGCAGCTTGGCAGGGAATAGGGGCTCTTACAATGAGCAGTTCTTC
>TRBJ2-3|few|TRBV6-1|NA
CASSEAGQLTDTQYF
TGTGCCAGCAGTGAAGCCGGACAACTCACAGATACGCAGTATTTT
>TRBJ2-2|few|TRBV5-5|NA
CASSLTDLNTGELFF
TGTGCCAGCAGCTTGACGGATCTGAACACCGGGGAGCTGTTTTTT
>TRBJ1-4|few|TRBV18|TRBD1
CASSLARTGTTTNEKLFF
TGTGCCAGCTCCCTCGCCCGGACAGGGACGACAACTAATGAAAAACTGTTTTTT
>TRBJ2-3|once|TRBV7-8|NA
CASSFQGGETADTQYF
TGTGCCAGCAGCTTCCAAGGGGGGGAGACGGCAGATACGCAGTATTTT
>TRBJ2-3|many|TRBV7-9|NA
CASSLAGNVGTDTQYF
TGTGCCAGCAGCTTAGCGGGGAACGTCGGCACAGATACGCAGTATTTT
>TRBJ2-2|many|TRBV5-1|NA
CASSLVQTNTGELFF
TGCGCCAGCAGCTTGGTCCAAACGAACACCGGGGAGCTGTTTTTT
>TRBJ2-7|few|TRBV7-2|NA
CASSLLSPGRLSYEQYF
TGTGCCAGCAGCTTACTTTCCCCGGGAAGGCTTTCGTACGAGCAGTACTTC
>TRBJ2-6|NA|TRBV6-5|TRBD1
CASSLQGIGFSGANVLTF
TGTGCCAGCAGTCTACAGGGGATCGGGTTCTCTGGGGCCAACGTCCTGACTTTC
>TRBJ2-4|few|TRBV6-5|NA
CASSSRGAVLAKNIQYF
TGTGCCAGCAGTTCTAGGGGAGCGGTGTTAGCCAAAAACATTCAGTACTTC
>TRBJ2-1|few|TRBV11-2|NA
CASREGAAQFF
TGTGCCAGCAGGGAAGGAGCGGCGCAGTTCTTC